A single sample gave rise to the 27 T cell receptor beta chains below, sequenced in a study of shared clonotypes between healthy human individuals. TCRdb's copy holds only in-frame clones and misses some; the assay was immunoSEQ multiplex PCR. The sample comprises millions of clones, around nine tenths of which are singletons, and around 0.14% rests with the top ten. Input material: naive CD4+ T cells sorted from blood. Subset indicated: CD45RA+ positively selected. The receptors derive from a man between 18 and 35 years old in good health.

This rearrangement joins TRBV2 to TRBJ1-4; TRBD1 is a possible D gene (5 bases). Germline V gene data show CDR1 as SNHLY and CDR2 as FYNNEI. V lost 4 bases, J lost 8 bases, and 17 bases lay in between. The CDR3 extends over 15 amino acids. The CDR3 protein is CASSALAGIGEKLFF. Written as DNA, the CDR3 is TGTGCCAGCAGTGCATTAGCAGGGATTGGGGAAAAACTGTTTTTT.

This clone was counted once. CDR3 bases: TGTGCCAGCAGCCGCAAACCGGGAGTCTTTCGGGAGTACACAGATACGCAGTATTTT. Its protein is CASSRKPGVFREYTDTQYF. The genes are TRBV14 and TRBJ2-3; D may be TRBD2 (6 bases). Germline V gene lookup returns CDR1 SGHDN and CDR2 FVKESK. V gave up 4 bases and J gave up 2 bases, with 25 bases separating them. The CDR3 loop spans 19 amino acids.

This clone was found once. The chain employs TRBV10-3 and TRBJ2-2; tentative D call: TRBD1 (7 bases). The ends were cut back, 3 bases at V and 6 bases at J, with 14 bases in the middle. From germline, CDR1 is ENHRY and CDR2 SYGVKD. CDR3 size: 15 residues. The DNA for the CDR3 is TGTGCCATCAGTGACTCAGGGGGGTTCGCCGGGGAGCTGTTTTTT. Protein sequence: CAISDSGGFAGELFF.

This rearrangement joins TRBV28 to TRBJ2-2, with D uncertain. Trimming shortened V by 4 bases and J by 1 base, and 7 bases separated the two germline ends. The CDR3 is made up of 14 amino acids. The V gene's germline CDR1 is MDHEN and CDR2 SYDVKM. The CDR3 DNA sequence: TGTGCCAGCAGTTCTGACGGGAACACCGGGGAGCTGTTTTTT. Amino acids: CASSSDGNTGELFF.

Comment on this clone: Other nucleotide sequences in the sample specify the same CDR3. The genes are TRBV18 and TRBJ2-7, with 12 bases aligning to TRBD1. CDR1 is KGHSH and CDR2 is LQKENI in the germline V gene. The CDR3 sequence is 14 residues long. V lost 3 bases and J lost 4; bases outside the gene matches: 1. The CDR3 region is CASSPGQGAYEQYF. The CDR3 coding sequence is TGTGCCAGCTCACCGGGACAGGGGGCGTACGAGCAGTACTTC. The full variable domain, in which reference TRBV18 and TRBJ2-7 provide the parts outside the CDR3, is NAGVMQNPRHLVRRRGQEARLRCSPMKGHSHVYWYRQLPEEGLKFMVYLQKENIIDESGMPKERFSAEFPKEGPSILRIQQVVRGDSAAYFCASSPGQGAYEQYFGPGTRLTVT.

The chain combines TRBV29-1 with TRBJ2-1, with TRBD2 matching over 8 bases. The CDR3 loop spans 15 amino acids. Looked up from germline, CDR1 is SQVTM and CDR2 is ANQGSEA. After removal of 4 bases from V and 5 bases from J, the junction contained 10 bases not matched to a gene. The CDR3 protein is CSVGAVAGGHNEQFF. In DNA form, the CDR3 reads TGCAGCGTTGGGGCGGTGGCGGGGGGTCACAATGAGCAGTTCTTC.

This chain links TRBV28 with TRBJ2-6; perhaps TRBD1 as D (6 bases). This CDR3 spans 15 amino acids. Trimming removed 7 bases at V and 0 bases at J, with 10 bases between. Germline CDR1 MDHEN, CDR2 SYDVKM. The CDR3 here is CASNRAFSGANVLTF. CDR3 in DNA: TGTGCCAGCAACAGGGCCTTCTCTGGGGCCAACGTCCTGACTTTC.

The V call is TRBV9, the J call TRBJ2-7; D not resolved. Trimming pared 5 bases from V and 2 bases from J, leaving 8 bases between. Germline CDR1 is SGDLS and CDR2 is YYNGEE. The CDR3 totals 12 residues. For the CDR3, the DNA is TGTGCCAGCAGAGACCAAGCCTACGAGCAGTACTTC. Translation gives CASRDQAYEQYF.

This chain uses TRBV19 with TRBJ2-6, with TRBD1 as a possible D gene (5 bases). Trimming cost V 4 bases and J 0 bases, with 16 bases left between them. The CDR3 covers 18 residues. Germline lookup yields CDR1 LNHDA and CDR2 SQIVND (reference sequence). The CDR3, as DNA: TGTGCCAGTAGTAGGACACCACATCGCTACTCTGGGGCCAACGTCCTGACTTTC. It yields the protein CASSRTPHRYSGANVLTF. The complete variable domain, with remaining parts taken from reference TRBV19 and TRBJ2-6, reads DGGITQSPKYLFRKEGQNVTLSCEQNLNHDAMYWYRQDPGQGLRLIYYSQIVNDFQKGDIAEGYSVSREKKESFPLTVTSAQKNPTAFYLCASSRTPHRYSGANVLTFGAGSRLTVL.

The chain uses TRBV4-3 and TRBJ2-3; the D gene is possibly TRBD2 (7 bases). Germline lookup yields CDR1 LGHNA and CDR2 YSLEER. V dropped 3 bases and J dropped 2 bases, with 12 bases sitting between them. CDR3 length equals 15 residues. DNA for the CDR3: TGCGCCAGCAGCCAGGGAGGGACAAACACAGATACGCAGTATTTT. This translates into CASSQGGTNTDTQYF.

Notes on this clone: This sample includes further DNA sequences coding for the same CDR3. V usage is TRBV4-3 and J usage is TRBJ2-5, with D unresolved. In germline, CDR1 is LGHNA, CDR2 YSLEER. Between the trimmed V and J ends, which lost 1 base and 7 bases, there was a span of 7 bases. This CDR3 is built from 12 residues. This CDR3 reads CASSQVGGTQYF. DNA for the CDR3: TGCGCCAGCAGCCAAGTGGGCGGGACCCAGTACTTC.

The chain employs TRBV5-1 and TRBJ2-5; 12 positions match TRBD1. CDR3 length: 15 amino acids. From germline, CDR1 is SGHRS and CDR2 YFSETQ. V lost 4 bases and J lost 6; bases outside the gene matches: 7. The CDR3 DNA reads TGCGCCAGCAGCCAGGGACAGGGGGCAGGAAAGACCCAGTACTTC. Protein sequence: CASSQGQGAGKTQYF.

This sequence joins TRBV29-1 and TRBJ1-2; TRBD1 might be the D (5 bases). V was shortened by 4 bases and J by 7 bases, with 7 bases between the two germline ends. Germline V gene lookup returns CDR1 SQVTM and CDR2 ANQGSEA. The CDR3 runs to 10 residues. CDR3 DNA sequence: TGCAGCGTTGGTCAGGGTGGCTACACCTTC. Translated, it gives CSVGQGGYTF.

The CDR3 here is CASSSGLANSYEQYF. CDR3 DNA: TGTGCCAGCAGCTCGGGACTAGCCAACTCCTACGAGCAGTACTTC. The rearrangement uses TRBV7-2 and TRBJ2-7; 9 nucleotides align to TRBD2. The CDR3 is 15 residues long. V was clipped by 4 bases and J by 0 bases; unmatched bases: 4. The V gene's germline CDR1 is SGHTA and CDR2 FQGNSA. Based on the CDR3 plus reference TRBV7-2 and TRBJ2-7, the full variable domain is GAGVSQSPSNKVTEKGKDVELRCDPISGHTALYWYRQSLGQGLEFLIYFQGNSAPDKSGLPSDRFSAERTGGSVSTLTIQRTQQEDSAVYLCASSSGLANSYEQYFGPGTRLTVT.

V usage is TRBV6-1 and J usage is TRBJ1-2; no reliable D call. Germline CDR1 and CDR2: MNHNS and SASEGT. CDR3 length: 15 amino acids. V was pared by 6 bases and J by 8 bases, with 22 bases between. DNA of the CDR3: TGTGCCAGCAGCAGAGACACTAACCGGATTGGGGGCTACACCTTC. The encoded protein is CASSRDTNRIGGYTF.

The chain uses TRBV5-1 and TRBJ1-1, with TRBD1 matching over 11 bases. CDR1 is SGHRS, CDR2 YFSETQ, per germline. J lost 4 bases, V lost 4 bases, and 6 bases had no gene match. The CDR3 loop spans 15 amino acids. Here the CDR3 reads CASSRGQGASTEAFF. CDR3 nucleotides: TGCGCCAGCAGCCGCGGACAGGGGGCAAGCACTGAAGCTTTCTTT.

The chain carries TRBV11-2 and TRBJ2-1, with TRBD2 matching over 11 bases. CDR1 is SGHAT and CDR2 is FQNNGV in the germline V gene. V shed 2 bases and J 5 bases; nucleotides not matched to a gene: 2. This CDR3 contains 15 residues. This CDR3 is CASSLRLAGHNEQFF. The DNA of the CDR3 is TGTGCCAGCAGCTTACGACTAGCGGGACACAATGAGCAGTTCTTC.

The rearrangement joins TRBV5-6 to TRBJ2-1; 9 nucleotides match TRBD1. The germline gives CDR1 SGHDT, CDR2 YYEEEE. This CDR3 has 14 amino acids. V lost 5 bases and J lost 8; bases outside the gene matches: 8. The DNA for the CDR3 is TGTGCCAGCAGTCAAACGGACAGGGGCGATGAGCAGTTCTTC. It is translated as CASSQTDRGDEQFF.

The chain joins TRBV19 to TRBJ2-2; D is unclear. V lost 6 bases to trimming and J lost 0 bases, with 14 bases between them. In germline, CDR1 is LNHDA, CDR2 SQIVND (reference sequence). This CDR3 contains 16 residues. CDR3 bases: TGTGCCAGTAGCCCTTTGGGCGAGGCGAACACCGGGGAGCTGTTTTTT. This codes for CASSPLGEANTGELFF.

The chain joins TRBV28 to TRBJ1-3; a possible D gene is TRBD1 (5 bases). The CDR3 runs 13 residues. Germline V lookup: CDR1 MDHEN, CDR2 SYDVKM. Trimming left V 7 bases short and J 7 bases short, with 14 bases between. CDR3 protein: CASNLGGWNTIYF. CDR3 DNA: TGTGCCAGCAACCTTGGGGGTTGGAACACCATATATTTT.

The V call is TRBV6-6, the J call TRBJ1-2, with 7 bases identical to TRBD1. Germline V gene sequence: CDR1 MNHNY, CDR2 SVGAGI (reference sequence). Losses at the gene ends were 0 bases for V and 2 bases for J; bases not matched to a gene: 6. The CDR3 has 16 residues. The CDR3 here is CASSYSPMTGNYGYTF. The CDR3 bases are TGTGCCAGCAGTTACTCCCCAATGACAGGGAACTATGGCTACACCTTC.

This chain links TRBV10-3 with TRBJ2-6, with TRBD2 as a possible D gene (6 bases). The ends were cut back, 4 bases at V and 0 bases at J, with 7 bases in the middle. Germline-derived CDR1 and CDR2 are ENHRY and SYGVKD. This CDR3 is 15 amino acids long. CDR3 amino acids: CAISGGDSGANVLTF. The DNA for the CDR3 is TGTGCCATCAGTGGGGGGGACTCTGGGGCCAACGTCCTGACTTTC.

CDR3 nucleotides: TGCGCCAGCAGCCGCGCCAGCCAGAACTATGGCTACACCTTC. It codes for CASSRASQNYGYTF. The rearrangement uses TRBV4-1 and TRBJ1-2; D remains ambiguous. V gave up 4 bases and J gave up 2 bases, with 11 bases separating them. CDR3 length: 14 residues. The germline gives CDR1 MGHRA, CDR2 YSYEKL.

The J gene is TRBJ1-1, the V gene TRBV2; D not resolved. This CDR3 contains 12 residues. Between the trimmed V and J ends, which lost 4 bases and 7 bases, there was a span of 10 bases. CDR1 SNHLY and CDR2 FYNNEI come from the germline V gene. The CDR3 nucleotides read TGTGCCAGCAGTGTGTATGGGGTTGAAGCTTTCTTT. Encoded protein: CASSVYGVEAFF.

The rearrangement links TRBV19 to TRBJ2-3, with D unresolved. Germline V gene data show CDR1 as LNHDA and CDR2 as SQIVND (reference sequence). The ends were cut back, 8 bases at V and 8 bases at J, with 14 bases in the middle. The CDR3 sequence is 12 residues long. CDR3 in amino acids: CASSTSTGTQYF. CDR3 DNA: TGTGCCAGTTCTACCTCGACGGGTACGCAGTATTTT.

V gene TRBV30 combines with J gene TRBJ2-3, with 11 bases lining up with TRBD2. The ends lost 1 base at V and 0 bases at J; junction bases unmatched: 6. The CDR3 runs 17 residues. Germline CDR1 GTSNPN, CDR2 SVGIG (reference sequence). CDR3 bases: TGTGCCTGGAGTGGAGCCCGGACTAGCGGGAGCACAGATACGCAGTATTTT. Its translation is CAWSGARTSGSTDTQYF.

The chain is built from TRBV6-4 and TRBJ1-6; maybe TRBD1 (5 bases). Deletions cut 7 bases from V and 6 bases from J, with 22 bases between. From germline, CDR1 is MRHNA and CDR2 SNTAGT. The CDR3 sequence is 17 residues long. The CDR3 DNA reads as TGTGCCAGCAACATGGGGGTGGCCCTAGGGAGTAATTCACCCCTCCACTTT. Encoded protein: CASNMGVALGSNSPLHF.